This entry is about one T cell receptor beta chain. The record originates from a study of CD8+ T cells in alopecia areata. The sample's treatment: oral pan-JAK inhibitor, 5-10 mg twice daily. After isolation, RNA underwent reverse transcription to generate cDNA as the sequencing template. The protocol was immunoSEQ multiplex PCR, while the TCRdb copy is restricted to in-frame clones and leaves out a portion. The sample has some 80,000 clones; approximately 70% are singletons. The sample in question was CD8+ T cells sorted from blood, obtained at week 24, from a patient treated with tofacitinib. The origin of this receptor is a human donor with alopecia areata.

CDR3 in amino acids: CASSLAPSAYEQYF. DNA of the CDR3: TGTGCCAGCAGCTTGGCTCCAAGCGCATACGAGCAGTACTTC. This chain connects TRBV5-6 to TRBJ2-7; the D is unclear. The CDR3 loop spans 14 amino acids. Trimming stripped 0 bases from V and 4 bases from J, with 11 bases between. The germline gives CDR1 SGHDT, CDR2 YYEEEE. The whole variable domain, remainder taken from reference TRBV5-6 and TRBJ2-7, is DAGVTQSPTHLIKTRGQQVTLRCSPKSGHDTVSWYQQALGQGPQFIFQYYEEEERQRGNFPDRFSGHQFPNYSSELNVNALLLGDSALYLCASSLAPSAYEQYFGPGTRLTVT.